This T cell receptor beta chain was sequenced for a study of control samples from healthy donors and cancer patients. J lost 5 bases, V lost 2 bases, and 3 bases had no gene match. The CDR3 runs 14 residues. Per the germline V gene, CDR1 is MNHEY and CDR2 is SVGAGI. Clones were sequenced by immunoSEQ multiplex PCR, and TCRdb holds only the in-frame ones, with some missing. Of around 200,000 clones in the sample, approximately 92% are singletons; the top ten hold over 1.1%. The receptor was isolated from a man younger than 35 in good health. Sequencing was done on a sample of blood. J is TRBJ1-2 and V is TRBV6-5; 9 nucleotides line up with TRBD1. The DNA of the CDR3 is TGTGCCAGCAGTTACCAAGGACAGGGGTATGGCTACACCTTC. Its protein product is CASSYQGQGYGYTF.